The entry below gives a single T cell receptor (beta chain) sequence along with its context. TCRdb keeps only in-frame clones here, not all; method: immunoSEQ multiplex PCR. The sample lists about 85,000 clones; 90% to 95% were seen once. This entry belongs to a study of T cell changes during pregnancy in multiple sclerosis. The source of this sequence is a female donor with multiple sclerosis, enrolled in a pregnancy study. The sequences come from peripheral blood, collected in the first trimester of pregnancy.

The CDR3 DNA follows: TGTGCCAGCAGTTCCTCTACAGGGCGGAATTACTACGAGCAGTACTTC. Its protein is CASSSSTGRNYYEQYF. The chain has TRBV6-6 and TRBJ2-7; perhaps TRBD1 as D (6 bases). The CDR3 is 16 amino acids. V was pared by 4 bases and J by 3 bases, with 19 bases between. Germline V gives CDR1 MNHNY, CDR2 SVGAGI (reference sequence).